The sequence of this TCR beta chain was determined in a study of cytomegalovirus exposure and HLA in healthy donors. This CDR3 region has 13 residues. After removal of 6 bases from V and 5 bases from J, the junction contained 6 bases not matched to a gene. CDR1 is SQVTM and CDR2 is ANQGSEA in the germline V gene. A word on this clone: What it recognizes is unknown.

The PCR made use of 60 Vbeta and 13 Jbeta primers. Only in-frame clones appear in the TCRdb table, and some are missing; sequencing was by immunoSEQ multiplex PCR. The sample holds around 230,000 clones, about 85% seen once. Overall study findings and caveats: Under in vitro conditions, a few CMV-associated chains were confirmed as specific for CMV antigens.

Source material: PBMCs. The rearrangement uses TRBV29-1 and TRBJ2-1; 8 positions agree with TRBD1. This sequence was found in a girl aged 2 to 10 in good health and CMV-seronegative. DNA of the CDR3: TGCAGCGTAGTTGGACAGGGACACAATGAGCAGTTCTTC. Its translation is CSVVGQGHNEQFF.